This T cell receptor beta chain is from a study of identical twins. The CDR3 has 16 residues. Germline V CDR1 and CDR2: MNHEY, SVGAGI. In its sample, this clonotype was seen a few times. Its cognate antigen is unknown. At one of its ends the junction is not consistent with the germline gene, which may arise from a read error. General study findings and limits: The abundant beta clonotypes from cord blood had fewer insertions, and memory repertoires had none of this.

MiXCR was run by TCRdb on the 5' RACE reads, yielding one entry per CDR3 protein. The data contain fewer than 500,000 distinct CDR3 sequences, roughly 26% of them singletons. These data were also filed under a second study, of T cells expressing NK-cell markers. That work contributes: The TCR beta repertoires were obtained from sorted CD3+CD56+NKG2C+, CD3+CD56+NKG2C- and CD3+CD56-NKG2C+ T cells. The share of CD8+ T cells held by dominant NKG2C+ clonotypes was about 1.0-7.5% in several donors. Whether expanded NKG2C+ T cell clones recognized HCMV stayed uncertain.

The clonotype comes from a woman younger than 30 in good health. This chain joins TRBV6-5 and TRBJ2-4, with no clear D. Sequenced: CD4+ T cells sorted from blood. This CDR3 is CASSDSILLAKNIQYF. In DNA form, the CDR3 reads TGTGCCAGCAGTGACTCGATTCTCCTAGCCAAAAACATTCAGTACTTC.